Each of the 8 T cell receptor beta chains below was sequenced from the same sample in a study of blood T cell repertoires in COVID-19. Method: immunoSEQ multiplex PCR; TCRdb's copy keeps in-frame clones and lacks some. The data show approximately 350,000 clones, with around nine tenths seen just once and about 7.6% held by the top ten. Sequencing used peripheral blood. The receptors come from a woman aged 60-75 years with COVID-19, enrolled during active disease.

V and J are TRBV5-1 and TRBJ1-3; 7 bases align to TRBD1. CDR3 size: 14 residues. The ends lost 3 bases at V and 0 bases at J; junction bases unmatched: 0. The germline V gene encodes CDR1 SGHRS and CDR2 YFSETQ. For the CDR3, the DNA is TGCGCCAGCAGCTGGGACAGCTCTGGAAACACCATATATTTT. This encodes CASSWDSSGNTIYF. Complete variable domain (other parts from reference TRBV5-1 and TRBJ1-3): KAGVTQTPRYLIKTRGQQVTLSCSPISGHRSVSWYQQTPGQGLQFLFEYFSETQRNKGNFPGRFSGRQFSNSRSEMNVSTLELGDSALYLCASSWDSSGNTIYFGEGSWLTVV.

V usage is TRBV4-2 and J usage is TRBJ2-1; D is perhaps TRBD1 (5 bases). The V gene's germline CDR1 is LGHNA and CDR2 YNFKEQ. V lost 6 bases and J 5 bases, leaving 8 bases between the germline ends. The CDR3 length is 12 residues. CDR3 amino acids: CASRGVDNEQFF. The CDR3 region has the DNA TGTGCCAGCAGAGGGGTGGACAATGAGCAGTTCTTC.

J is TRBJ2-6 and V is TRBV29-1; possibly TRBD2 for D (6 bases). There are 18 residues in the CDR3. V was pared by 6 bases and J by 1 base, with 22 bases between. Germline CDR1 SQVTM, CDR2 ANQGSEA. The CDR3, as DNA: TGCAGCGTCGGCCCCCCCGGGGGAGCCGGGTCTGGGGCCAACGTCCTGACTTTC. Translated: CSVGPPGGAGSGANVLTF.

CDR3 residues: CASSYRADPNTEAFF. For the CDR3, the DNA is TGTGCCAGCAGTTACCGAGCGGACCCGAACACTGAAGCTTTCTTT. The chain is built from TRBV6-5 and TRBJ1-1; D not resolved. The CDR3 has 15 amino acids. CDR1 is MNHEY, CDR2 SVGAGI, per germline. Trimming removed 2 bases at V and 1 base at J, with 11 bases between.

The gene calls are TRBV30 and TRBJ1-1; the D gene is possibly TRBD1 (6 bases). The V gene lost 4 bases and the J gene lost 1 base, with 10 bases spanning the gap. This CDR3 contains 13 residues. Germline values: CDR1 GTSNPN, CDR2 SVGIG (reference sequence). The CDR3 loop reads CAWKLGGNTEAFF. The CDR3 DNA reads TGTGCCTGGAAACTAGGGGGGAACACTGAAGCTTTCTTT.

The chain employs TRBV5-4 and TRBJ1-1; D is uncertain. This CDR3 is built from 14 residues. From germline, CDR1 is SGHNT and CDR2 YYREEE (reference sequence). With 2 bases removed from V and 1 base from J, the gap between germline ends came to 9 bases. CDR3 sequence: CASSLGTENTEAFF. The CDR3 DNA follows: TGTGCCAGCAGCTTAGGAACAGAGAACACTGAAGCTTTCTTT. Full variable domain (outside the CDR3, taken from reference TRBV5-4 and TRBJ1-1): ETGVTQSPTHLIKTRGQQVTLRCSSQSGHNTVSWYQQALGQGPQFIFQYYREEENGRGNFPPRFSGLQFPNYSSELNVNALELDDSALYLCASSLGTENTEAFFGQGTRLTVV.

This chain connects TRBV28 to TRBJ1-2; TRBD1 is a possible D gene (6 bases). Trimming removed 6 bases at V and 5 bases at J, with 16 bases between. The germline CDR1 and CDR2 sequences are MDHEN and SYDVKM. The CDR3 is 14 residues long. This CDR3 is CASSTRGGLYGYTF. For the CDR3, the DNA is TGTGCCAGCAGCACTCGGGGGGGCTTGTATGGCTACACCTTC.

The J gene is TRBJ2-5, the V gene TRBV2; TRBD2 aligns across 13 bases. This CDR3 region has 14 residues. V was clipped by 1 base and J by 10 bases; unmatched bases: 3. Germline V lookup: CDR1 SNHLY, CDR2 FYNNEI. The CDR3 DNA is TGTGCCAGCAGTGAAGGGACTAGCGGGGGCCTCCAGTACTTC. It yields the protein CASSEGTSGGLQYF.